Listed below are T cell receptor beta chains from one sample, sequenced in a study of blood T cell repertoires in COVID-19. Clones were sequenced by immunoSEQ multiplex PCR, and TCRdb holds only the in-frame ones, with some missing. The repertoire consists of some 65,000 clones, with roughly 86% occurring once and the leading ten covering about 15%. Input material: peripheral blood. These receptors came from a man aged 40-49 years with COVID-19, enrolled during active disease. Each CDR3 is given with its conserved first and last residue. Each record gives: J gene, V gene, clone size, D gene, CDR3 DNA, CDR3 protein. A D gene is named only where the DNA matches it firmly. Rows may omit the clone size; those that give it use once, few, many or a size class.

TRBJ1-2 | TRBV30 | . | . | TGTGCCTGGAGTGTAATCCAGGGTGGAGGCTACACCTTC | CAWSVIQGGGYTF
TRBJ2-1 | TRBV18 | . | TRBD2 | TGTGCCGGTACTAGCGGGGGATACAATGAGCAGTTCTTC | CAGTSGGYNEQFF
TRBJ2-7 | TRBV6-5 | . | . | TGTGCCAGCAGTTACTCTTACAGAGCCTACGAGCAGTACTTC | CASSYSYRAYEQYF
TRBJ1-4 | TRBV6-5 | . | . | TGTGCCAGCAGTACCGGACAGACTAATGAAAAACTGTTTTTT | CASSTGQTNEKLFF
TRBJ2-3 | TRBV6-5 | . | . | TGTGCCAGCAGTTACGCAGGGGACACAGATACGCAGTATTTT | CASSYAGDTDTQYF
TRBJ1-1 | TRBV5-1 | . | TRBD1 | TGCGCCAGCAGCTTCCCAGACAGGGGGCTCCCGGACACTGAAGCTTTCTTT | CASSFPDRGLPDTEAFF
TRBJ1-2 | TRBV5-1 | . | . | TGCGCCAGCAGCTTGGTCAGGACAGAGGATGGCTACACCTTC | CASSLVRTEDGYTF
TRBJ1-1 | TRBV6-5 | . | . | TGTGCCAGCAGTTACCACAGGGACACTGAAGCTTTCTTT | CASSYHRDTEAFF
TRBJ2-1 | TRBV6-5 | . | . | TGTGCCAGCGGGCCGGCCCCAGGGTACAATGAGCAGTTCTTC | CASGPAPGYNEQFF
TRBJ1-5 | TRBV7-3 | once | TRBD1 | TGTGCCAGCAGCTTATCGGGACAGGGCAATCAGCCCCAGCATTTT | CASSLSGQGNQPQHF
TRBJ1-1 | TRBV7-9 | . | . | TGTGCCAGCAGCCCATCATCAACAGGTGGCACTGAAGCTTTCTTT | CASSPSSTGGTEAFF
TRBJ1-6 | TRBV7-2 | . | . | TGTGCCAGCAGCGCCCCGGGAACCTCACCCCTCCACTTT | CASSAPGTSPLHF
TRBJ1-1 | TRBV11-2 | . | . | TGTGCCAGCAGCATACCCCCGGTGAACACTGAAGCTTTCTTT | CASSIPPVNTEAFF
TRBJ2-1 | TRBV11-2 | . | . | TGTGCCAGCAGCTTTCAGGGGATTGAGCAGTTCTTC | CASSFQGIEQFF
TRBJ2-3 | TRBV7-8 | . | . | TGTGCCAGCAGCTTATTCTCTTGGGCCACAGATACGCAGTATTTT | CASSLFSWATDTQYF
TRBJ1-6 | TRBV30 | medium-sized | TRBD1 | TGTGCCTGGAGCCGGAGGACAGGGTACAATAATTCACCCCTCCACTTT | CAWSRRTGYNNSPLHF
TRBJ1-2 | TRBV12-5 | . | . | TGTGCTAGTGGGGGAGGAGGGGCTGGGTATGGCTACACCTTC | CASGGGGAGYGYTF
TRBJ2-6 | TRBV7-2 | few | . | TGTGCCAGCAGCTTTACGGGGACCAACGTCCTGACTTTC | CASSFTGTNVLTF
TRBJ2-3 | TRBV5-1 | . | . | TGCGCCAGCAGCCCGGGGCACGGGGGAGATACGCAGTATTTT | CASSPGHGGDTQYF
TRBJ2-5 | TRBV6-5 | . | . | TGTGCCAGCAGTCGGACAAACCTTAAAGAGACCCAGTACTTC | CASSRTNLKETQYF
TRBJ1-2 | TRBV28 | . | . | TGTGCCAGCAGTGTCCCGGGTGCCCTCTATGGCTACACCTTC | CASSVPGALYGYTF
TRBJ2-7 | TRBV11-2 | . | . | TGTGCCAGCAGCTTAGTTGGGCTAAACTACGAGCAGTACTTC | CASSLVGLNYEQYF
TRBJ1-3 | TRBV3-1/TRBV3-2 | once | . | TGTGCCAGCAGCCCGACAGTTCTCTCTGGAAACACCATATATTTT | CASSPTVLSGNTIYF
TRBJ2-1 | TRBV3-1/TRBV3-2 | . | TRBD2 | TGTGCCAGCAGCCCCAGCGGGGGGCCCCAGCAGTTCTTC | CASSPSGGPQQFF
TRBJ1-1 | TRBV6-6 | . | TRBD1 | TGTGCCAGCAGTACCGGACAGGACTTTGAAGCTTTCTTT | CASSTGQDFEAFF
TRBJ2-5 | TRBV28 | . | . | TGTGCCAGCAGTTTTCGAGGAGGAGAGACCCAGTACTTC | CASSFRGGETQYF
TRBJ2-5 | TRBV5-1 | . | . | TGCGCCAGCAGCTGGGGCCATCCCCAGGAGACCCAGTACTTC | CASSWGHPQETQYF
TRBJ1-3 | TRBV27 | . | . | TGTGCCAGCAGTCCCCTGGCAGGGTACACCATATATTTT | CASSPLAGYTIYF